This record concerns one T cell receptor (beta chain) sequence. The sample is drawn from a study of T cell changes during pregnancy in multiple sclerosis. Clones were sequenced by immunoSEQ multiplex PCR, and TCRdb holds only the in-frame ones, with some missing. The data show some 57,000 clones, roughly nine tenths seen once. The TCR comes from a female donor in good health, enrolled as a control in a pregnancy study. The sequenced sample was CD4+ T cells from peripheral blood mononuclear cells, obtained after pregnancy.

The CDR3 bases are TGTGCCAGCAGCCCCCCGGGGTTGAGGAATGAGCAGTTCTTC. It is translated as CASSPPGLRNEQFF. The rearrangement uses TRBV7-3 and TRBJ2-1; D might be TRBD2 (5 bases). The CDR3 loop spans 14 amino acids. Germline assignment: CDR1 SGHTA and CDR2 FQGTGA. With 5 bases removed from V and 7 bases from J, the gap between germline ends came to 15 bases. The variable domain in full, with the rest retrieved from reference TRBV7-3 and TRBJ2-1, is GAGVSQTPSNKVTEKGKYVELRCDPISGHTALYWYRQSLGQGPEFLIYFQGTGAADDSGLPNDRFFAVRPEGSVSTLKIQRTERGDSAVYLCASSPPGLRNEQFFGPGTRLTVL.